The clone carrying this TCR beta chain was detected only a few times. 60 Vbeta and 13 Jbeta primers were used in PCR. Produced via immunoSEQ multiplex PCR; TCRdb's table is partial and in-frame only. The sample carries approximately 85,000 clones, nearly 80% recorded once. The CDR3 consists of 18 residues. V was pared by 4 bases and J by 4 bases, with 11 bases of the junction left unmatched. Germline V lookup: CDR1 SGDLS, CDR2 YYNGEE. This entry is derived from a study of cytomegalovirus exposure and HLA in healthy donors. The chain carries TRBV9 and TRBJ2-3; 14 bases line up with TRBD2. The sequencing input was PBMCs. This clonotype originated in a woman in her fifties or sixties in good health and CMV-seropositive. CDR3 bases: TGTGCCAGCAGCTCCCGACTAGCGGGGGGGCTCCCCCCAGATACGCAGTATTTT. Protein: CASSSRLAGGLPPDTQYF. Based on the CDR3 plus reference TRBV9 and TRBJ2-3, the full variable domain is DSGVTQTPKHLITATGQRVTLRCSPRSGDLSVYWYQQSLDQGLQFLIQYYNGEERAKGNILERFSAQQFPDLHSELNLSSLELGDSALYFCASSSRLAGGLPPDTQYFGPGTRLTVL.